Listed below are T cell receptor beta chains from one sample, sequenced in a study of blood T cell repertoires in COVID-19. Profiling relied on immunoSEQ multiplex PCR, and the TCRdb table lists in-frame clones only, not all of them. The sample comprises about 57,000 clones, about four fifths of which are singletons, and 8.2% rests with the top ten. Input material: peripheral blood. The receptors here all came from a woman of 80 years or more with acute or convalescent COVID-19. The CDR3 runs from the conserved cysteine through the conserved F or W. The size of a clone is reported for some rows only, either as once, few or many, or as a class for expanded clones.

clone_size: NA
v_call: TRBV27
j_call: TRBJ1-1
cdr3_aa: CASKFDRLNTEAFF

clone_size: NA
v_call: TRBV5-1
j_call: TRBJ1-1
cdr3_aa: CASSERQGGTEAFF

clone_size: NA
v_call: TRBV5-5
j_call: TRBJ2-7
cdr3_aa: CASSLGLAGAYEQYF

clone_size: many
v_call: TRBV6-4
j_call: TRBJ2-2
cdr3_aa: CASSVETNTGELFF

clone_size: NA
v_call: TRBV7-8
j_call: TRBJ2-7
cdr3_aa: CASSATRQGSYEQYF

clone_size: NA
v_call: TRBV27
j_call: TRBJ2-5
cdr3_aa: CASSLHRGGQETQYF

clone_size: NA
v_call: TRBV7-2
j_call: TRBJ2-1
cdr3_aa: CASSTIAGTSYNEQFF

clone_size: once
v_call: TRBV30
j_call: TRBJ2-1
cdr3_aa: CAWSKTSGRFF

clone_size: few
v_call: TRBV12-5
j_call: TRBJ1-1
cdr3_aa: CASGLVRSLQFELTEAFF

clone_size: many
v_call: TRBV15
j_call: TRBJ1-4
cdr3_aa: CATSPRQGARGNEKLFF

clone_size: once
v_call: TRBV6-6
j_call: TRBJ2-1
cdr3_aa: CASSYGAGKSYNEQFF

clone_size: NA
v_call: TRBV10-3
j_call: TRBJ1-2
cdr3_aa: CAISLTPEGYGYTF

clone_size: NA
v_call: TRBV5-1
j_call: TRBJ1-4
cdr3_aa: CASSAGGAGEKLFF

clone_size: NA
v_call: TRBV5-1
j_call: TRBJ1-3
cdr3_aa: CASSTTGLSGNTIYF

clone_size: NA
v_call: TRBV9
j_call: TRBJ2-2
cdr3_aa: CASSATSGRAANTGELFF

clone_size: NA
v_call: TRBV6-5
j_call: TRBJ2-2
cdr3_aa: CASSYSIQGNTGELFF

clone_size: NA
v_call: TRBV7-9
j_call: TRBJ2-1
cdr3_aa: CASRLAGVAEQFF

clone_size: NA
v_call: TRBV27
j_call: TRBJ2-1
cdr3_aa: CASSLAGKVGEQFF

clone_size: NA
v_call: TRBV12-3/TRBV12-4
j_call: TRBJ1-3
cdr3_aa: CASSFSQGDTIYF

clone_size: NA
v_call: TRBV4-2
j_call: TRBJ1-2
cdr3_aa: CASSSGQGEGGYTF

clone_size: NA
v_call: TRBV5-1
j_call: TRBJ2-5
cdr3_aa: CASSRRPGKETQYF

clone_size: NA
v_call: TRBV28
j_call: TRBJ1-5
cdr3_aa: CASSLTGGGNQPQHF

clone_size: NA
v_call: TRBV28
j_call: TRBJ1-2
cdr3_aa: CASISGGRNYGYTF

clone_size: NA
v_call: TRBV15
j_call: TRBJ2-1
cdr3_aa: CATSSEAAGQGYGEQFF

clone_size: NA
v_call: TRBV5-5
j_call: TRBJ2-2
cdr3_aa: CASSITGGAGTGELFF

clone_size: NA
v_call: TRBV19
j_call: TRBJ1-2
cdr3_aa: CASKRVGTDSYGVYGYTF

clone_size: once
v_call: TRBV14
j_call: TRBJ1-6
cdr3_aa: CASSRTTGSSYNSPLHF

clone_size: NA
v_call: TRBV19
j_call: TRBJ1-3
cdr3_aa: CASSMEGLSGNTIYF

clone_size: NA
v_call: TRBV5-1
j_call: TRBJ2-5
cdr3_aa: CASSTGTSYQETQYF

clone_size: NA
v_call: TRBV21-1
j_call: TRBJ2-1
cdr3_aa: CASSKVGTSGVDSYNEQFF

clone_size: once
v_call: TRBV4-1
j_call: TRBJ2-7
cdr3_aa: CASSQSGTGAYEQYF

clone_size: NA
v_call: TRBV5-4
j_call: TRBJ2-5
cdr3_aa: CASSTRTGGGETQYF

clone_size: NA
v_call: TRBV7-8
j_call: TRBJ2-1
cdr3_aa: CASSFGAGASTEQFF

clone_size: NA
v_call: TRBV18
j_call: TRBJ1-1
cdr3_aa: CASSPPDTGVSEAFF

clone_size: NA
v_call: TRBV24-1
j_call: TRBJ2-1
cdr3_aa: CATSDDRATEQFF

clone_size: NA
v_call: TRBV24-1
j_call: TRBJ2-7
cdr3_aa: CATSSGQKIYEQYF

clone_size: NA
v_call: TRBV20-1
j_call: TRBJ2-7
cdr3_aa: CSASASGRFRGEQYF

clone_size: few
v_call: TRBV4-1
j_call: TRBJ2-7
cdr3_aa: CASSQVLPQGNTYEQYF

clone_size: NA
v_call: TRBV2
j_call: TRBJ2-6
cdr3_aa: CASMRTGSRFAGANVLTF

clone_size: NA
v_call: TRBV7-6
j_call: TRBJ1-1
cdr3_aa: CASSLDAGMNTEAFF

clone_size: NA
v_call: TRBV6-5
j_call: TRBJ1-4
cdr3_aa: CASSYSPGNEKLFF

clone_size: NA
v_call: TRBV3-1/TRBV3-2
j_call: TRBJ2-7
cdr3_aa: CASSEPGQSTYEQYF

clone_size: NA
v_call: TRBV5-1
j_call: TRBJ2-3
cdr3_aa: CASTPVWDKRTDTQYF

clone_size: few
v_call: TRBV4-1
j_call: TRBJ1-2
cdr3_aa: CASSQDWTVNGYTF

clone_size: once
v_call: TRBV6-5
j_call: TRBJ1-2
cdr3_aa: CASSYRVTGGGGYTF

clone_size: NA
v_call: TRBV5-4
j_call: TRBJ1-4
cdr3_aa: CASSSNRGLGPTNEKLFF

clone_size: NA
v_call: TRBV18
j_call: TRBJ2-7
cdr3_aa: CASSRTGIGGQYF

clone_size: NA
v_call: TRBV30
j_call: TRBJ1-4
cdr3_aa: CAWSVLGSRGALF

clone_size: few
v_call: TRBV5-1
j_call: TRBJ2-7
cdr3_aa: CASSRTGHEQYF

clone_size: NA
v_call: TRBV28
j_call: TRBJ1-1
cdr3_aa: CASITGGRLNTEAFF

clone_size: NA
v_call: TRBV30
j_call: TRBJ2-7
cdr3_aa: CAWAGTPVGEQYF

clone_size: NA
v_call: TRBV7-9
j_call: TRBJ1-2
cdr3_aa: CASRNRDMRGYTF

clone_size: NA
v_call: TRBV4-1
j_call: TRBJ1-4
cdr3_aa: CASSQVGQGSEKLFF

clone_size: NA
v_call: TRBV4-2
j_call: TRBJ2-3
cdr3_aa: CASSQEGRTDTQYF

clone_size: NA
v_call: TRBV10-3
j_call: TRBJ2-5
cdr3_aa: CAISAAGQETQYF